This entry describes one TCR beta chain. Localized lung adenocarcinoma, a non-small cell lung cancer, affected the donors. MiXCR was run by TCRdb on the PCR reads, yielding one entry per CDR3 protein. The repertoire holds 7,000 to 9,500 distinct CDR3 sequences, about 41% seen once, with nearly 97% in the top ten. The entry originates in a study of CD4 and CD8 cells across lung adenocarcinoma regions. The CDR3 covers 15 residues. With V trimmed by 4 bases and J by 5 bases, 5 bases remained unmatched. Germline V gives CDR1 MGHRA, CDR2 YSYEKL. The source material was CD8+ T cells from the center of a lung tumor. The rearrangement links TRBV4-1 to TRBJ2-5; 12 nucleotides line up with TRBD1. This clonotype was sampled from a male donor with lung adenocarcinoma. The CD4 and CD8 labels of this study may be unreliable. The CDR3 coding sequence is TGCGCCAGCAGCCTGGGACAGGGGGCACGGGAGACCCAGTACTTC. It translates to CASSLGQGARETQYF.